The entry that follows covers one T cell receptor (beta chain) sequence. The antigen is not known. The repertoire was sequenced with immunoSEQ multiplex PCR; TCRdb's copy has only in-frame clones and lacks some. The table has some 69,000 clones, roughly 79% seen once. CDR3 size: 10 residues. Germline assignment: CDR1 DFQATT and CDR2 SNEGSKA (reference sequence). Trimming stripped 5 bases from V and 0 bases from J, with 1 base between. In the ViraFEST assay, antigen-specific CD4+ clonotypes were identified by expansion after peptide-pool stimulation. Cells that had been cultured for 10 days were the source of isolated CD4+ T cells. The vaccine recipients had no prior SARS-CoV-2 infection, with negative nucleocapsid antibodies. The sample originates from a study of vaccination effects on CD4 cells after COVID-19.

This rearrangement joins TRBV20-1 to TRBJ1-2; D gene ambiguous. The specimen comprised CD4+ T cells from PBMCs cultured with HCoV-NL63 spike peptides, sampled before COVID-19 vaccination. This receptor was identified in a human donor who received a COVID-19 vaccine. The CDR3 DNA reads TGCAGTGCTGCTAACTATGGCTACACCTTC. Translation gives CSAANYGYTF.